A single sample gave rise to the 21 T cell receptor beta chains below, sequenced in a study of chemoradiotherapy in HPV16-positive cancers. Measured with immunoSEQ multiplex PCR; TCRdb has only the in-frame clones, and not every one. Among 10,000 to 14,000 clones listed, roughly nine tenths were seen once. The source material was blood, sampled from a patient who underwent chemoradiotherapy. The receptors come from a human donor with HPV-associated anogenital cancer.

The chain employs TRBV7-9 and TRBJ2-1, with D hard to call. The ends were cut back, 0 bases at V and 6 bases at J, with 12 bases in the middle. In germline, CDR1 is SEHNR, CDR2 FQNEAQ (reference sequence). The CDR3 has 15 amino acids. This CDR3 is CASSLAERPGNEQFF. Here the CDR3 DNA reads TGTGCCAGCAGCTTAGCGGAAAGGCCGGGCAATGAGCAGTTCTTC.

On this clone: Other DNA sequences within the sample encode an identical CDR3. This chain connects TRBV7-9 to TRBJ1-1; D is unresolved. V lost 9 bases to trimming and J lost 0 bases, with 11 bases between them. CDR1 is SEHNR, CDR2 FQNEAQ, per germline (reference sequence). This CDR3 has 13 amino acids. The chain's CDR3 is CASSTDMNTEAFF. CDR3 nucleotides: TGTGCCAGTAGTACCGACATGAACACTGAAGCTTTCTTT.

The V gene is TRBV6-6, the J gene TRBJ2-7; D gene ambiguous. The CDR3 sequence is 11 residues long. Trimming removed 2 bases at V and 4 bases at J, with 3 bases between. The germline gives CDR1 MNHNY, CDR2 SVGAGI (reference sequence). This chain's CDR3 is CASSYQYEQYF. The CDR3 DNA follows: TGTGCCAGCAGTTACCAGTACGAGCAGTACTTC.

The V gene is TRBV6-5, the J gene TRBJ1-2, with D tentatively TRBD1 (6 bases). V lost 6 bases and J 3 bases, leaving 17 bases between the germline ends. Germline V gene data show CDR1 as MNHEY and CDR2 as SVGAGI. There are 15 residues in the CDR3. CDR3: CASRKGGASDYGYTF. In DNA, the CDR3 is TGTGCCAGCAGGAAGGGGGGGGCGTCGGACTATGGCTACACCTTC.

The CDR3 is CASSLELQGSAGANVLTF. CDR3 coding DNA: TGCGCCAGCAGCTTGGAGTTACAGGGAAGTGCTGGGGCCAACGTCCTGACTTTC. V is TRBV5-1 and J is TRBJ2-6; tentatively, D is TRBD1 (6 bases). The V gene's germline CDR1 is SGHRS and CDR2 YFSETQ. The CDR3 length is 18 residues. V was pared by 0 bases and J by 2 bases, with 15 bases between.

The rearrangement links TRBV5-5 to TRBJ1-1, with D unclear. Trimming removed 0 bases from V and 0 bases from J, with 12 bases in between. Germline V lookup: CDR1 SGHKS, CDR2 YYEKEE (reference sequence). This CDR3 is built from 16 residues. CDR3 DNA: TGTGCCAGCAGCTTGGTCAGAGGTTCTATGAACACTGAAGCTTTCTTT. This translates into CASSLVRGSMNTEAFF.

The rearrangement joins TRBV6-1 to TRBJ2-5; TRBD1 might be the D (6 bases). Germline-derived CDR1 and CDR2 are MNHNS and SASEGT. This CDR3 region has 17 residues. Trimming cost V 2 bases and J 1 base, with 17 bases left between them. CDR3 region: CASSEKSGQTPQETQYF. CDR3 bases: TGTGCCAGCAGTGAAAAGAGTGGACAGACACCCCAAGAGACCCAGTACTTC.

This rearrangement joins TRBV19 to TRBJ1-2; D remains unclear. CDR3 length: 19 amino acids. The V end was cut by 1 base, the J end by 5 bases, with 26 bases between. CDR1 is LNHDA, CDR2 SQIVND, per germline (reference sequence). CDR3 loop: CASSIVLAGPPPALYGYTF. DNA for the CDR3: TGTGCCAGTAGTATAGTGCTGGCAGGACCGCCGCCGGCCTTATATGGCTACACCTTC.

The rearrangement joins TRBV6-5 to TRBJ1-3, with D maybe TRBD1 (5 bases). Trimming cost V 6 bases and J 3 bases, with 12 bases left between them. The CDR3 extends over 14 amino acids. CDR1 MNHEY and CDR2 SVGAGI come from the germline V gene. CDR3 nucleotide sequence: TGTGCCAGCAGAAGAGGGGTCTATGGAAACACCATATATTTT. Translating gives CASRRGVYGNTIYF.

The chain couples TRBV7-2 to TRBJ2-3; D not certain. The CDR3 totals 12 residues. Trimming left V 5 bases short and J 3 bases short, with 6 bases between. CDR1 is SGHTA, CDR2 FQGNSA, per germline. The CDR3 protein is CASSLLTDTQYF. CDR3 coding DNA: TGTGCCAGCAGCCTATTAACAGATACGCAGTATTTT.

In nucleotides, the CDR3 is TGTGCCAGCAGCTTAAGGGGCGGGGGACTAGGTGACAATGAGCAGTTCTTC. Protein sequence: CASSLRGGGLGDNEQFF. The chain is built from TRBV7-2 and TRBJ2-1, with 8 positions matching TRBD2. The V gene end was trimmed by 2 bases and the J gene end by 5 bases; junction bases not matched to a gene: 11. CDR1 is SGHTA, CDR2 FQGNSA, per germline. This CDR3 contains 17 residues.

The chain links TRBV19 to TRBJ1-5; no clear D gene. V lost 5 bases, J lost 0 bases, and 8 bases lay in between. The CDR3 sequence is 14 residues long. The germline V gene has CDR1 LNHDA and CDR2 SQIVND (reference sequence). The CDR3 is CASSPVGSNQPQHF. DNA of the CDR3: TGTGCCAGTAGTCCCGTCGGTAGCAATCAGCCCCAGCATTTT.

The chain couples TRBV2 to TRBJ2-2; 7 bases map to TRBD2. The CDR3 has 12 amino acids. The V and J ends lost 11 bases and 5 bases, in that order; junction bases with no gene match: 5. CDR1 is SNHLY, CDR2 FYNNEI, per germline. The CDR3 DNA sequence: TGTGCCGGGAGGGGCGGTACCGGGGAGCTGTTTTTT. Residues: CAGRGGTGELFF.

The V gene is TRBV5-4, the J gene TRBJ2-1, with D maybe TRBD1 (5 bases). Germline V gives CDR1 SGHNT, CDR2 YYREEE (reference sequence). V lost 4 bases and J lost 3, with 11 bases in between. The CDR3 runs 14 residues. The CDR3 is CASSPQGVYNEQFF. The CDR3, as DNA: TGTGCCAGCAGCCCCCAAGGGGTCTACAATGAGCAGTTCTTC.

The chain joins TRBV7-2 to TRBJ2-5; perhaps TRBD1 as D (7 bases). This CDR3 comprises 15 residues. CDR1 and CDR2 (germline): SGHTA, FQGNSA. Trimming left V 3 bases short and J 1 base short, with 12 bases between. In nucleotides, the CDR3 is TGTGCCAGCAGCTTGCAGGGGGGCCCCCAAGAGACCCAGTACTTC. Translated, it gives CASSLQGGPQETQYF.

This clone was seen more than once but under ten times. The genes are TRBV30 and TRBJ1-5; D call uncertain. This CDR3 has 13 residues. Germline loops: CDR1 GTSNPN, CDR2 SVGIG (reference sequence). Trimming removed 2 bases at V and 2 bases at J, with 7 bases between. The CDR3 loop reads CAWSHLGNQPQHF. In DNA form, the CDR3 reads TGTGCCTGGAGTCACCTTGGCAATCAGCCCCAGCATTTT.

The chain links TRBV19 to TRBJ2-1, with D possibly TRBD1 on 6 matching bases. The V end lost 2 bases, the J end lost 1 base, and 15 bases lay between the germline ends. Germline CDR1 and CDR2: LNHDA and SQIVND (reference sequence). The CDR3 has 17 amino acids. The CDR3 loop is CASSIPSWGPSYNEQFF. CDR3 coding DNA: TGTGCCAGTAGTATACCCTCTTGGGGGCCGTCCTACAATGAGCAGTTCTTC.

The chain recombines TRBV7-8 with TRBJ2-7; D uncertain. CDR3 length: 13 residues. Trimming took off 1 base at V and 2 bases at J, with 6 bases between the two ends. The germline V gene has CDR1 SGHVS and CDR2 FQNEAQ. The CDR3 DNA sequence: TGTGCCAGCAGCTTAGACTATCCCTACGAGCAGTACTTC. It codes for CASSLDYPYEQYF.

The rearrangement joins TRBV30 to TRBJ1-2; D perhaps matches TRBD1 (5 bases). CDR1 GTSNPN and CDR2 SVGIG come from the germline V gene (reference sequence). The CDR3 is made up of 13 amino acids. Trimming took 4 bases from V and 4 from J, leaving 13 bases between them. CDR3 sequence: CAWTEGNTYGYTF. DNA of the CDR3: TGTGCCTGGACCGAGGGGAATACCTATGGCTACACCTTC.

CDR3 protein: CASSDRGPNNEQFF. The CDR3, as DNA: TGCGCCAGCAGCGACAGGGGACCCAACAATGAGCAGTTCTTC. This chain links TRBV5-1 with TRBJ2-1, with 8 bases aligning to TRBD1. CDR3 size: 14 residues. Germline V CDR1 and CDR2: SGHRS, YFSETQ. Trimming took 4 bases from V and 5 from J; bases not matched to a gene: 5. Variable domain in full (rest from reference TRBV5-1 and TRBJ2-1): KAGVTQTPRYLIKTRGQQVTLSCSPISGHRSVSWYQQTPGQGLQFLFEYFSETQRNKGNFPGRFSGRQFSNSRSEMNVSTLELGDSALYLCASSDRGPNNEQFFGPGTRLTVL.

In its sample, this clone is medium-sized (0.01 to 0.1%). This chain uses TRBV29-1 with TRBJ1-1; D is possibly TRBD1 (5 bases). Per germline, CDR1 SQVTM and CDR2 ANQGSEA. V was cut by 6 bases and J by 3 bases, with 14 bases left in between. The CDR3 consists of 13 residues. The CDR3 here is CSVGELGYTEAFF. CDR3 nucleotide sequence: TGCAGCGTGGGGGAATTAGGTTACACTGAAGCTTTCTTT.